The 6 T cell receptor beta chains below all came from one sample that was sequenced in a study of T-cell reconstitution after alpha-beta-depleted transplantation in children. Unique molecular identifiers were built into the TCRbeta library. TCRdb reprocessed the PCR reads with MiXCR, giving one entry per CDR3 protein. The repertoire consists of hundreds of thousands of distinct CDR3 sequences, with 15% to 20% occurring once and the leading ten covering approximately 28%. Specimen: PBMCs, mostly from graft donor cells, collected 360 days after TCRalphabeta/CD19-depleted stem cell transplant. These receptors all come from a boy less than two years old who had a stem cell transplant for Wiskott-Aldrich syndrome, so the T cells may come from the graft donor.

This clonotype turned up a few times. V and J are TRBV5-4 and TRBJ2-7, with 9 bases identical to TRBD2. The germline CDR1 and CDR2 sequences are SGHNT and YYREEE (reference sequence). CDR3 size: 15 residues. V gave up 3 bases and J gave up 7 bases; unmatched junction bases: 11. CDR3 region: CASSWGLAQEKEQYF. Written as DNA, the CDR3 is TGTGCCAGCAGCTGGGGACTAGCCCAAGAGAAGGAGCAGTACTTC.

This rearrangement joins TRBV3-1 to TRBJ2-1; 8 nucleotides match TRBD1. The ends lost 1 base at V and 2 bases at J; junction bases unmatched: 1. The CDR3 length is 15 residues. Germline CDR1 and CDR2: LGHDT and YNNKEL (reference sequence). CDR3 sequence reads: CASSQVTGAYNEQFF. Written as DNA, the CDR3 is TGTGCCAGCAGCCAAGTGACAGGGGCCTACAATGAGCAGTTCTTC.

The rearrangement links TRBV9 to TRBJ2-7, with 9 bases aligning to TRBD1. Germline V CDR1 and CDR2: SGDLS, YYNGEE. V lost 1 base and J lost 2; bases outside the gene matches: 7. The length of the CDR3 is 16 residues. The CDR3 here is CASSVHRTGETYEQYF. The CDR3 DNA follows: TGTGCCAGCAGCGTACACCGGACAGGGGAAACCTACGAGCAGTACTTC.

Comments on this clonotype: The germline gene is not matched at one end of the junction; a read error may be the cause. CDR3 DNA sequence: TGTGCCAGCAGTCCCGGACCGGGACAGGCGACTTTC. As protein: CASSPGPGQATF. This rearrangement joins TRBV12-3 or TRBV12-4 to TRBJ2-5; TRBD1 matches 8 bases. The CDR3 length is 12 residues.

This clonotype appeared a few times. The chain has TRBV20-1 and TRBJ2-1, with 8 bases that match TRBD2. Germline lookup yields CDR1 DFQATT and CDR2 SNEGSKA (reference sequence). The ends lost 6 bases at V and 5 bases at J; junction bases unmatched: 9. The CDR3 has 14 amino acids. The CDR3 is CSARRRGAHNEQFF. The CDR3 nucleotides are TGCAGTGCCCGGCGGCGGGGGGCCCACAATGAGCAGTTCTTC.

The rearrangement uses TRBV18 and TRBJ2-3, with 12 bases that match TRBD1. V lost 0 bases to trimming and J lost 8 bases; unmatched junction nucleotides: 12. This CDR3 has 18 amino acids. Per the germline V gene, CDR1 is KGHSH and CDR2 is LQKENI. The DNA for the CDR3 is TGTGCCAGCTCACCACCGGGACAGGGGGCGAGAGGGTTGAGTACGCAGTATTTT. It encodes CASSPPGQGARGLSTQYF.